These 23 T cell receptor beta chains share one sample of origin, sequenced in a study of blood T cells in healthy people across ages (dated by TCRdb to 2013 to 2016). Receptor amplification or capture employed 5' RACE. Sequenced on an Illumina HiSeq 2500. A second PCR of roughly 7 to 11 cycles was performed with a sample-barcoded 5' primer and a J-beta primer mix. Starting from the raw public reads, TCRdb applied fastp trimming at Q25, assembled clones with MiXCR and retained in-frame beta chains. For every CDR3 protein sequence, its rows merge into one entry that carries the most common genes and DNA. In this sample the table shows around 1.5 million distinct CDR3 sequences, approximately 59% of which occur a single time. The ten top clones hold about 6.3% of the sample. The sequencing sample was made of blood. The source is a man between 18 and 35 years old in good health.

This clonotype has just a few counts. This chain joins TRBV6-6 and TRBJ1-4; D remains unclear. V was trimmed by 0 bases and J by 5 bases, leaving 7 bases between them. This CDR3 region has 14 residues. CDR1 and CDR2 (germline): MNHNY, SVGAGI (reference sequence). CDR3 sequence (DNA): TGTGCCAGCAGTTACTCGTCGACAAATGAAAAACTGTTTTTT. It is translated as CASSYSSTNEKLFF.

The rearrangement uses TRBV4-2 and TRBJ2-2; 7 bases agree with TRBD2. Trimming at V came to 1 base and at J to 6 bases, leaving 2 bases not matched to a gene. The CDR3 length is 14 residues. Germline V CDR1 and CDR2: LGHNA, YNFKEQ. The DNA of the CDR3 is TGTGCCAGCAGCCAAGGCGGGAGCGCCGGGGAGCTGTTTTTT. Translation gives CASSQGGSAGELFF.

J is TRBJ2-2 and V is TRBV7-2; D possibly matches TRBD1 or TRBD2 (5 bases each). The CDR3 covers 16 residues. Germline lookup yields CDR1 SGHTA and CDR2 FQGNSA. The V and J ends lost 5 bases and 2 bases respectively, with 15 bases between them. In nucleotides, the CDR3 is TGTGCCAGCAGCGGCAGAGGGGCCCCCAACACCGGGGAGCTGTTTTTT. Residues: CASSGRGAPNTGELFF.

The chain links TRBV6-6 to TRBJ2-3; unclear D gene. Trimming took off 0 bases at V and 4 bases at J, with 11 bases between the two ends. CDR1 and CDR2 from the germline V gene are MNHNY and SVGAGI (reference sequence). The CDR3 is 15 residues long. The CDR3 spells CASSYSSLQADTQYF. CDR3 nucleotide sequence: TGTGCCAGCAGTTACTCTAGTCTTCAGGCAGATACGCAGTATTTT.

Points on this clonotype: A read error may produce the germline difference seen at one junction end. The chain combines TRBV4-1 with TRBJ2-3, with D tentatively TRBD2 (5 bases). In germline, CDR1 is MGHRA, CDR2 YSYEKL. There are 16 residues in the CDR3. CDR3 in amino acids: CASSPIGLHSTATQYF. The CDR3 DNA reads TGCGCCAGCTCACCGATCGGACTGCACAGCACAGCTACGCAGTATTTT.

This chain links TRBV4-1 with TRBJ1-1, with D hard to call. The CDR3 is 14 amino acids. CDR1 and CDR2 from the germline V gene are MGHRA and YSYEKL. V lost 1 base to trimming and J lost 9 bases, with 15 bases between them. The CDR3 bases are TGCGCCAGCAGCCAAGGGGGAGGTTCGGGAAAAGCTTTCTTT. This codes for CASSQGGGSGKAFF.

The chain employs TRBV9 and TRBJ2-1; 15 nucleotides align to TRBD2. V shed 0 bases, J shed 7 bases, and the junction held 14 bases outside the gene matches. This CDR3 has 20 amino acids. Germline values: CDR1 SGDLS, CDR2 YYNGEE. CDR3 DNA sequence: TGTGCCAGCAGCGTAGGGGGGACTAGCGGGGGGCCCTCTTTCTCTAATGAGCAGTTCTTC. Its protein is CASSVGGTSGGPSFSNEQFF.

The chain links TRBV12-3 or TRBV12-4 to TRBJ2-7, with no clear D. The V end lost 2 bases, the J end lost 4 bases, and 6 bases lay between the germline ends. The CDR3 sequence is 12 residues long. CDR3 in amino acids: CASSLSWYEQYF. The CDR3 nucleotides are TGTGCCAGCAGTTTATCCTGGTACGAGCAGTACTTC.

This chain links TRBV11-2 with TRBJ2-7; no reliable D call. CDR1 SGHAT and CDR2 FQNNGV come from the germline V gene. With 5 bases removed from V and 5 bases from J, the gap between germline ends came to 19 bases. This CDR3 region has 15 residues. CDR3 DNA: TGTGCCAGCAGCCCGAGTATGTTGGTTTCCGACGAGCAGTACTTC. Translation: CASSPSMLVSDEQYF.

The rearrangement joins TRBV20-1 to TRBJ2-7, with TRBD2 matching over 8 bases. CDR3 length equals 15 residues. With 0 bases clipped from V and 0 bases from J, the junction kept 4 bases outside the gene matches. From germline, CDR1 is DFQATT and CDR2 SNEGSKA (reference sequence). The CDR3 DNA follows: TGCAGTGCTAGAGACTCGGGACTAGACTCCTACGAGCAGTACTTC. It is translated as CSARDSGLDSYEQYF.

This rearrangement joins TRBV3-1 to TRBJ2-1; D is unresolved. Deletions cut 4 bases from V and 1 base from J, with 11 bases between. The CDR3 has 15 amino acids. The germline V gene has CDR1 LGHDT and CDR2 YNNKEL (reference sequence). The CDR3 sequence: CASSPPQPSYNEQFF. The DNA for the CDR3 is TGTGCCAGCAGCCCCCCCCAACCTTCCTACAATGAGCAGTTCTTC.

The chain employs TRBV29-1 and TRBJ1-2; the D is unclear. V shed 2 bases and J shed 5 bases, with 6 bases lying between them. The CDR3 length is 11 residues. Germline V gene lookup returns CDR1 SQVTM and CDR2 ANQGSEA. In nucleotides, the CDR3 is TGCAGCGTTGAATTATGGTATGGCTACACCTTC. Protein: CSVELWYGYTF.

CDR3 protein: CASSQGKQGLYEQYF. The DNA for the CDR3 is TGTGCCAGCAGCCAAGGCAAACAGGGCCTCTACGAGCAGTACTTC. The chain carries TRBV3-1 and TRBJ2-7; a possible D gene is TRBD1 (6 bases). This CDR3 region has 15 residues. Trimming removed 1 base from V and 3 bases from J, with 13 bases in between. CDR1 LGHDT and CDR2 YNNKEL come from the germline V gene (reference sequence).

The chain joins TRBV7-6 to TRBJ2-1; 8 bases map to TRBD1. The length of the CDR3 is 12 residues. From germline, CDR1 is SGHVS and CDR2 FNYEAQ. V shed 4 bases and J 15 bases; nucleotides not matched to a gene: 8. Here the CDR3 reads CASSSQTGDVFF. CDR3 nucleotides: TGTGCCAGCAGCTCCCAGACAGGGGATGTGTTCTTC.

V and J are TRBV4-1 and TRBJ1-5; TRBD1 matches at 7 bases. Germline lookup yields CDR1 MGHRA and CDR2 YSYEKL. This CDR3 has 16 amino acids. After removal of 3 bases from V and 5 bases from J, the junction contained 10 bases not matched to a gene. The CDR3 DNA sequence: TGCGCCAGCAGCCAGGGACACCAGGGGGTTCATCAGCCCCAGCATTTT. This sequence encodes CASSQGHQGVHQPQHF.

The CDR3 DNA reads TGCGCCAGCAGCCAGGGCAGACTAGCGGGGTGGACAGATACGCAGTATTTT. Its translation is CASSQGRLAGWTDTQYF. The chain recombines TRBV4-1 with TRBJ2-3, with 11 bases aligning to TRBD2. This CDR3 has 17 residues. CDR1 MGHRA and CDR2 YSYEKL come from the germline V gene. V shed 3 bases, J shed 3 bases, and the junction held 8 bases outside the gene matches.

In regard to this clonotype: At one boundary the junction diverges from the germline segment, which might be a read error. CDR3 region: CASSLPGEAKNIQYF. CDR3 in DNA: TGTGCCAGCAGCTTACCGGGAGAGGCCAAAAACATTCAGTACTTC. The V gene is TRBV4-1, the J gene TRBJ2-4, with D possibly being TRBD2 (6 bases). Germline CDR1 and CDR2: MGHRA and YSYEKL. This CDR3 contains 15 residues.

This clonotype was seen only a few times. This chain links TRBV6-5 with TRBJ2-5; weak D call: TRBD2 (5 bases). The length of the CDR3 is 13 residues. The V end lost 6 bases, the J end lost 5 bases, and 13 bases lay between the germline ends. Germline values: CDR1 MNHEY, CDR2 SVGAGI. CDR3 loop: CASRTLGGETQYF. In DNA form, the CDR3 reads TGTGCCAGCAGAACACTAGGCGGGGAGACCCAGTACTTC.

The J gene is TRBJ2-2, the V gene TRBV4-1; 7 positions match TRBD2. CDR1 and CDR2 from the germline V gene are MGHRA and YSYEKL. The V gene end was trimmed by 5 bases and the J gene end by 2 bases; junction bases not matched to a gene: 8. The CDR3 runs to 16 residues. CDR3 sequence (DNA): TGCGCCAGCAGCTCCTGGACTAGTCCCAACACCGGGGAGCTGTTTTTT. It translates to CASSSWTSPNTGELFF.

The CDR3 sequence: CSAEQPGTGSSYEQYF. The CDR3 DNA reads as TGCAGTGCTGAACAACCCGGGACAGGGAGCTCCTACGAGCAGTACTTC. The chain has TRBV20-1 and TRBJ2-7; 9 nucleotides line up with TRBD1. The CDR3 length is 16 residues. Germline CDR1 and CDR2: DFQATT and SNEGSKA (reference sequence). V was clipped by 5 bases and J by 0 bases; unmatched bases: 11.

The chain employs TRBV7-2 and TRBJ1-5; 8 bases are a match to TRBD1. Germline assignment: CDR1 SGHTA and CDR2 FQGNSA. The CDR3 loop spans 16 amino acids. J lost 8 bases, V lost 3 bases, and 12 bases had no gene match. This chain's CDR3 is CASSLGTGRNNKPQHF. In DNA, the CDR3 is TGTGCCAGCAGCTTGGGGACAGGTCGAAATAATAAGCCCCAGCATTTT.

The J gene is TRBJ2-3, the V gene TRBV11-2, with D unclear. The V gene lost 5 bases and the J gene lost 2 bases, with 11 bases spanning the gap. Germline V gene data show CDR1 as SGHAT and CDR2 as FQNNGV. This CDR3 has 14 residues. The chain's CDR3 is CASSPVGATDTQYF. The CDR3 nucleotides are TGTGCCAGCAGCCCCGTCGGAGCCACAGATACGCAGTATTTT.

J is TRBJ2-7 and V is TRBV21-1; the tabulated D call, TRBD2, remains unverified against the DNA. TRBV21-1 is tagged as a pseudogene. The CDR3 length is 16 residues. This CDR3 reads CASSGSSSGASYEQYF. The CDR3 DNA reads as TGTGCCAGCAGCGGCTCCAGCAGCGGGGCTTCCTACGAGCAGTACTTC.